The 32 T cell receptor beta chains below all came from one sample that was sequenced in a study of post-analysis software for immune sequencing data. The antigens of these receptors remain unknown. Points from the study as a whole: Elevated frequency relative to controls characterized roughly 5 TRBV segments in patients, TRBV5-6, TRBV5-1 and TRBV20-1 among them.

Every TCR beta cDNA library bore unique molecular identifiers. Via MiXCR, TCRdb re-called the PCR reads, giving one row per CDR3 protein. Of about 210,000 distinct CDR3 sequences listed, 25% to 30% were seen once; the top ten hold around 3.7%. The sequenced material came from blood. These receptors came from a girl aged 2-17 years with multiple sclerosis.

Points on this clonotype: A much larger clone differs from this one at a single base, so this may be a read error. The V gene is TRBV15, the J gene TRBJ2-7; 7 positions agree with TRBD2. The V gene's germline CDR1 is LNHNV and CDR2 YYDKDF (reference sequence). V gave up 0 bases and J gave up 3 bases; unmatched junction bases: 8. There are 16 residues in the CDR3. The DNA of the CDR3 is TGTGCCACCAGCAGAGAGCGGAGCGGGATGGGCTACGAGCAGTACTTC. Its protein is CATSRERSGMGYEQYF. Using reference TRBV15 and TRBJ2-7 for the parts outside the CDR3, the full variable domain is DAMVIQNPRYQVTQFGKPVTLSCSQTLNHNVMYWYQQKSSQAPKLLFHYYDKDFNNEADTPDNFQSRRPNTSFCFLDIRSPGLGDTAMYLCATSRERSGMGYEQYFGPGTRLTVT.

This clonotype was observed a handful of times. The rearrangement joins TRBV12-3 or TRBV12-4 to TRBJ2-7; TRBD1 is a possible D gene (5 bases). V was shortened by 7 bases and J by 0 bases, with 13 bases between the two germline ends. The CDR3 length is 14 residues. The CDR3 region is CASNQGLYSYEQYF. The CDR3 coding sequence is TGTGCCAGCAACCAGGGCCTGTACTCCTACGAGCAGTACTTC.

This clonotype has just a few counts. This chain connects TRBV5-4 to TRBJ1-4; 7 bases line up with TRBD1. The CDR3 consists of 16 residues. Germline CDR1 SGHNT, CDR2 YYREEE (reference sequence). V lost 4 bases, J lost 4 bases, and 10 bases stayed unmatched. CDR3 protein: CASSPGGTAYNEKLFF. CDR3 bases: TGTGCCAGCAGCCCCGGAGGGACAGCCTATAATGAAAAACTGTTTTTT.

This clonotype was seen repeatedly, ten times or more. The V and J genes are TRBV20-1 and TRBJ2-5; unclear D gene. Germline V gene data show CDR1 as DFQATT and CDR2 as SNEGSKA (reference sequence). The CDR3 runs to 13 residues. Trimming stripped 4 bases from V and 7 bases from J, with 16 bases between. Here the CDR3 DNA reads TGCAGTGCTATTGGGTTCCAGTTAGGGACCCAGTACTTC. It yields the protein CSAIGFQLGTQYF.

This clonotype was counted many times. The chain employs TRBV4-1 and TRBJ2-3; D is uncertain. Trimming removed 1 base at V and 2 bases at J, with 7 bases between. Germline loops: CDR1 MGHRA, CDR2 YSYEKL. The CDR3 is made up of 14 amino acids. CDR3 bases: TGCGCCAGCAGCCAAGGTTTCGTCACAGATACGCAGTATTTT. Encoded protein: CASSQGFVTDTQYF.

The chain combines TRBV5-1 with TRBJ1-2, with D unresolved. CDR1 is SGHRS and CDR2 is YFSETQ in the germline V gene. This CDR3 contains 13 residues. V lost 3 bases and J lost 4, with 10 bases in between. DNA for the CDR3: TGCGCCAGCAGCTCCACGGCGGTCTATGGCTACACCTTC. It yields the protein CASSSTAVYGYTF. Full variable domain (remainder filled in from reference TRBV5-1 and TRBJ1-2): KAGVTQTPRYLIKTRGQQVTLSCSPISGHRSVSWYQQTPGQGLQFLFEYFSETQRNKGNFPGRFSGRQFSNSRSEMNVSTLELGDSALYLCASSSTAVYGYTFGSGTRLTVV.

In its sample, this clonotype was seen many times. The genes are TRBV6-2 or TRBV6-3 and TRBJ2-5; no clear D. Trimming cost V 6 bases and J 5 bases, with 13 bases left between them. The CDR3 runs 13 residues. Looked up from germline, CDR1 is MNHEY and CDR2 is SVGEGT. For the CDR3, the DNA is TGTGCCAGCAGCGAACAATTCTGGGAGACCCAGTACTTC. It encodes CASSEQFWETQYF.

The chain couples TRBV7-2 to TRBJ1-5, with D tentatively TRBD1 (6 bases). Germline lookup yields CDR1 SGHTA and CDR2 FQGNSA. The CDR3 contains 15 residues. The germline V and J ends were trimmed by 4 bases and 3 bases, with 13 bases remaining between them. This CDR3 is CASSSFTGYNQPQHF. The CDR3, as DNA: TGTGCCAGCAGCTCTTTTACAGGGTACAATCAGCCCCAGCATTTT.

The gene calls are TRBV10-3 and TRBJ2-1; the match to TRBD2 covers 7 bases. Germline V CDR1 and CDR2: ENHRY, SYGVKD. The CDR3 extends over 16 amino acids. V lost 5 bases to trimming and J lost 6 bases; unmatched junction nucleotides: 13. The CDR3 DNA follows: TGTGCCATCAGTAAAGTTGAGGTTGGCGGGAGCAATGAGCAGTTCTTC. This codes for CAISKVEVGGSNEQFF.

This clonotype was seen a few times. V is TRBV7-9 and J is TRBJ1-1; 7 nucleotides line up with TRBD1. V lost 6 bases, J lost 2 bases, and 18 bases stayed unmatched. In germline, CDR1 is SEHNR, CDR2 FQNEAQ (reference sequence). This CDR3 is 18 amino acids long. This chain's CDR3 is CASRNPQDPQGGNTEAFF. The CDR3 DNA sequence: TGTGCCAGCAGGAATCCCCAGGACCCCCAGGGGGGTAACACTGAAGCTTTCTTT.

This clonotype was counted a few times. This rearrangement joins TRBV14 to TRBJ2-4; 7 bases are a match to TRBD1. The CDR3 extends over 14 amino acids. Germline CDR1 and CDR2: SGHDN and FVKESK. With V trimmed by 1 base and J by 5 bases, 2 bases remained unmatched. The CDR3 here is CASSQGQGENIQYF. CDR3 in DNA: TGTGCCAGCAGCCAAGGACAGGGCGAAAACATTCAGTACTTC.

There are many counts of this clonotype. The gene calls are TRBV20-1 and TRBJ2-7; D assignment may be TRBD1 or TRBD2 (6 bases each). The CDR3 runs to 12 residues. V dropped 5 bases and J dropped 6 bases, with 14 bases sitting between them. Germline loops: CDR1 DFQATT, CDR2 SNEGSKA (reference sequence). CDR3 amino acids: CSARWKGGEQYF. CDR3 nucleotide sequence: TGCAGTGCTCGATGGAAGGGGGGCGAGCAGTACTTC.

Concerning this clonotype itself: A much larger clone differs by one base, so this may be a read error. The chain carries TRBV15 and TRBJ2-5; the D is unclear. CDR3 length: 18 residues. Germline V gives CDR1 LNHNV, CDR2 YYDKDF (reference sequence). V lost 3 bases, J lost 4 bases, and 24 bases lay in between. CDR3 in amino acids: CATSRKDSYLAGRETQYF. For the CDR3, the DNA is TGTGCCACCAGCAGGAAAGACTCCTACCTTGCAGGACGAGAGACCCAGTACTTC. Drawing the rest from reference TRBV15 and TRBJ2-5, the complete variable domain is DAMVIQNPRYQVTQFGKPVTLSCSQTLNHNVMYWYQQKSSQAPKLLFHYYDKDFNNEADTPDNFQSRRPNTSFCFLDIRSPGLGDTAMYLCATSRKDSYLAGRETQYFGPGTRLLVL.

Turning to this clonotype: A much larger clone lies a single base off, so this may be a read error. The rearrangement links TRBV12-3 or TRBV12-4 to TRBJ2-3; TRBD1 matches 11 bases. The CDR3 is 15 amino acids. This CDR3 reads CASSSPGQGGDTEYF. The CDR3 nucleotides are TGTGCCAGCAGTTCCCCGGGACAGGGGGGCGATACGGAGTATTTT.

V usage is TRBV5-1 and J usage is TRBJ1-1, with a possible D match to TRBD1 (5 bases). V lost 0 bases and J lost 3, with 9 bases in between. CDR1 and CDR2 (germline): SGHRS, YFSETQ. This CDR3 comprises 14 residues. CDR3 bases: TGCGCCAGCAGCTTGGTCAGGGTGGACACTGAAGCTTTCTTT. It specifies CASSLVRVDTEAFF. The complete variable domain, with remaining parts taken from reference TRBV5-1 and TRBJ1-1, reads KAGVTQTPRYLIKTRGQQVTLSCSPISGHRSVSWYQQTPGQGLQFLFEYFSETQRNKGNFPGRFSGRQFSNSRSEMNVSTLELGDSALYLCASSLVRVDTEAFFGQGTRLTVV.

The chain employs TRBV15 and TRBJ1-6, with D possibly TRBD1 on 6 matching bases. The CDR3 extends over 18 amino acids. Between the trimmed V and J ends, which lost 0 bases and 0 bases, there was a span of 12 bases. CDR1 is LNHNV, CDR2 YYDKDF, per germline (reference sequence). The CDR3 coding sequence is TGTGCCACCAGCAGAGAGGGGGCAGGCAGCTCCTATAATTCACCCCTCCACTTT. Encoded protein: CATSREGAGSSYNSPLHF. Together with reference TRBV15 and TRBJ1-6, the CDR3 gives the full variable domain: DAMVIQNPRYQVTQFGKPVTLSCSQTLNHNVMYWYQQKSSQAPKLLFHYYDKDFNNEADTPDNFQSRRPNTSFCFLDIRSPGLGDTAMYLCATSREGAGSSYNSPLHFGNGTRLTVT.

The V call is TRBV10-3, the J call TRBJ2-1; D call uncertain. V was clipped by 8 bases and J by 5 bases, with 10 bases between them. CDR1 and CDR2 from the germline V gene are ENHRY and SYGVKD. The CDR3 extends over 12 amino acids. The CDR3 is CAIGRINNEQFF. CDR3 nucleotides: TGTGCCATCGGGCGGATAAACAATGAGCAGTTCTTC.

This clonotype was seen repeatedly, ten times or more. The rearrangement uses TRBV7-8 and TRBJ2-1; perhaps TRBD2 as D (6 bases). Trimming removed 6 bases at V and 0 bases at J, with 9 bases between. Germline-derived CDR1 and CDR2 are SGHVS and FQNEAQ. CDR3 size: 14 residues. The CDR3 sequence is CASRLAPSYNEQFF. CDR3 coding DNA: TGTGCCAGCAGACTAGCCCCCTCCTACAATGAGCAGTTCTTC.

The sample holds a few counts of this clonotype. The genes are TRBV5-1 and TRBJ2-4; 9 nucleotides match TRBD1. This CDR3 has 15 amino acids. Trimming at V came to 1 base and at J to 4 bases, leaving 3 bases not matched to a gene. Germline V gives CDR1 SGHRS, CDR2 YFSETQ. DNA of the CDR3: TGCGCCAGCAGCTTGAGCGGACAGGGGAAAAACATTCAGTACTTC. As protein: CASSLSGQGKNIQYF.

The sample holds a few counts of this clonotype. The chain joins TRBV2 to TRBJ2-3; 9 nucleotides align to TRBD2. The germline V gene encodes CDR1 SNHLY and CDR2 FYNNEI. The length of the CDR3 is 16 residues. V dropped 1 base and J dropped 4; count of bases not matched to a gene: 6. The CDR3 region has the DNA TGTGCCAGCAGTGAAGGGCTAGCGGGACTAGCAGATACGCAGTATTTT. This codes for CASSEGLAGLADTQYF.

This clonotype was detected many times. The gene calls are TRBV7-2 and TRBJ2-1; no firm D call. This CDR3 has 13 amino acids. The germline V gene has CDR1 SGHTA and CDR2 FQGNSA. Trimming took off 5 bases at V and 0 bases at J, with 5 bases between the two ends. For the CDR3, the DNA is TGTGCCAGCAGCACGGCCTCCTACAATGAGCAGTTCTTC. It specifies CASSTASYNEQFF.

Only a few counts were recorded for this clonotype. This rearrangement joins TRBV7-9 to TRBJ1-1; 7 bases align to TRBD1. CDR1 SEHNR and CDR2 FQNEAQ come from the germline V gene (reference sequence). With V trimmed by 1 base and J by 4 bases, 6 bases remained unmatched. This CDR3 is 15 amino acids long. DNA of the CDR3: TGTGCCAGCAGCTTAGGGAACAGGGGAGGCACTGAAGCTTTCTTT. It specifies CASSLGNRGGTEAFF.

This clonotype was counted a few times. The chain joins TRBV3-1 to TRBJ2-3, with no clear D. The CDR3 has 12 residues. Trimming cost V 0 bases and J 8 bases, with 6 bases left between them. Germline CDR1 LGHDT, CDR2 YNNKEL (reference sequence). CDR3 region: CASSQDRGTQYF. The DNA of the CDR3 is TGTGCCAGCAGCCAAGATCGCGGTACGCAGTATTTT.

A note on this clonotype: A read error may be the cause here, since a much bigger clone is one base away. The gene calls are TRBV10-2 and TRBJ2-7; D is undetermined. The V end lost 2 bases, the J end lost 2 bases, and 16 bases lay between the germline ends. CDR1 and CDR2 from the germline V gene are WSHSY and SAAADI. The CDR3 spans 16 residues. CDR3 bases: TGCGCCAGCAGTGAGAGGTTCGATAGATTGACCTACGAGCAGTACTTC. Protein product: CASSERFDRLTYEQYF.

In its sample, this clonotype was seen a few times. The CDR3 bases are TGTGCCAGCAGTCCCCGCACCACCGGCGGTGAAAAACTGTTTTTT. The encoded protein is CASSPRTTGGEKLFF. The chain combines TRBV2 with TRBJ1-4, with D unclear. Trimming pared 5 bases from V and 7 bases from J, leaving 17 bases between. The germline V gene encodes CDR1 SNHLY and CDR2 FYNNEI. The CDR3 has 15 residues.

The V gene is TRBV28, the J gene TRBJ1-5; D not certain. Germline loops: CDR1 MDHEN, CDR2 SYDVKM. The CDR3 totals 14 residues. Trimming pared 6 bases from V and 3 bases from J, leaving 12 bases between. The CDR3 bases are TGTGCCAGCAGAGTCGACACTACCAATCAGCCCCAGCATTTT. As protein: CASRVDTTNQPQHF. The full variable domain, completed using reference TRBV28 and TRBJ1-5, is DVKVTQSSRYLVKRTGEKVFLECVQDMDHENMFWYRQDPGLGLRLIYFSYDVKMKEKGDIPEGYSVSREKKERFSLILESASTNQTSMYLCASRVDTTNQPQHFGDGTRLSIL.

The sample holds one count of this clonotype. This rearrangement joins TRBV29-1 to TRBJ1-2; D not resolved. V was pared by 4 bases and J by 3 bases, with 9 bases between. Germline CDR1 and CDR2: SQVTM and ANQGSEA. The CDR3 runs to 12 residues. In nucleotides, the CDR3 is TGCAGCGTTGCAGCCGGGTACTATGGCTACACCTTC. This encodes CSVAAGYYGYTF.

This clonotype showed up many times. The genes are TRBV29-1 and TRBJ1-2, with no clear D. The germline V gene has CDR1 SQVTM and CDR2 ANQGSEA. This CDR3 has 13 amino acids. The V end was cut by 6 bases, the J end by 7 bases, with 18 bases between. The CDR3 DNA is TGCAGCGTGCTTCCTTGGGGTTTATCTGGCTACACCTTC. The encoded protein is CSVLPWGLSGYTF.

Written as DNA, the CDR3 is TGTGCCAGCAGCAGAGACGGGGGCAACAATCAGCCCCAGCATTTT. Translated, it gives CASSRDGGNNQPQHF. The chain joins TRBV6-1 to TRBJ1-5; weak D call: TRBD1 (6 bases). The CDR3 length is 15 residues. The V gene's germline CDR1 is MNHNS and CDR2 SASEGT. Trimming removed 6 bases from V and 3 bases from J, with 15 bases in between.

The rearrangement joins TRBV20-1 to TRBJ2-7; no clear D gene. The CDR3 is 12 amino acids. CDR1 is DFQATT and CDR2 is SNEGSKA in the germline V gene (reference sequence). V was pared by 6 bases and J by 1 base, with 10 bases between. CDR3 amino acids: CSALTESYEQYF. The CDR3 DNA sequence: TGCAGTGCCCTGACGGAGTCCTACGAGCAGTACTTC.

There are many counts of this clonotype. The chain recombines TRBV7-8 with TRBJ2-5, with D possibly being TRBD2 (6 bases). Germline V gene sequence: CDR1 SGHVS, CDR2 FQNEAQ. V lost 2 bases and J lost 5, with 21 bases in between. This CDR3 contains 17 residues. The CDR3 spells CASSLRAWRAVEETQYF. The CDR3 DNA reads TGTGCCAGCAGCTTAAGGGCGTGGAGGGCGGTTGAGGAGACCCAGTACTTC.

The chain combines TRBV25-1 with TRBJ1-5; D is undetermined. Trimming took 4 bases from V and 5 from J, leaving 15 bases between them. This CDR3 comprises 15 residues. CDR1 is MGHDK and CDR2 is SYGVNS in the germline V gene. In DNA, the CDR3 is TGTGCCAGCAGTGGATCGGCAGTGGGAGATCAGCCCCAGCATTTT. The encoded protein is CASSGSAVGDQPQHF. Full variable domain (outside the CDR3, taken from reference TRBV25-1 and TRBJ1-5): EADIYQTPRYLVIGTGKKITLECSQTMGHDKMYWYQQDPGMELHLIHYSYGVNSTEKGDLSSESTVSRIRTEHFPLTLESARPSHTSQYLCASSGSAVGDQPQHFGDGTRLSIL.